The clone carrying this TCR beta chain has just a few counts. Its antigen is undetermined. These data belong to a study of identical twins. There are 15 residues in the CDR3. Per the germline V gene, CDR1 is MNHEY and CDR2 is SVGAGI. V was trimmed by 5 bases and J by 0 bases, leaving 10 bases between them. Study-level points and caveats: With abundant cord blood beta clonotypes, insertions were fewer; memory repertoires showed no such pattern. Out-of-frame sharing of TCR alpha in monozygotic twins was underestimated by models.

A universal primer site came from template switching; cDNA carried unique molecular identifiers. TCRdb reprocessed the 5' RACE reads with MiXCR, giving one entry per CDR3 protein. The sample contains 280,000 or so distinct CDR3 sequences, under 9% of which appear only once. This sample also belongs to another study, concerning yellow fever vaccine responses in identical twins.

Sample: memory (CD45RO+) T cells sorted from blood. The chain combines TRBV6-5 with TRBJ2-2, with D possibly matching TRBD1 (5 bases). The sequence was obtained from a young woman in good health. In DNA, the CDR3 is TGTGCCAGCAGTCACAGGCTAGCGAACACCGGGGAGCTGTTTTTT. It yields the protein CASSHRLANTGELFF.